One sample yielded the 26 T cell receptor beta chains listed below, sequenced in a study of blood T cell repertoires in COVID-19. Sequencing used immunoSEQ multiplex PCR; TCRdb keeps in-frame clones, though not all of them. The data hold hundreds of thousands of clones, with 88% observed a single time. The sequenced sample was peripheral blood. The receptor set was obtained from a middle-aged woman who had recovered from COVID-19.

Only a few counts were recorded for this clone. The V call is TRBV4-3, the J call TRBJ1-6, with D possibly being TRBD1 (5 bases). The germline gives CDR1 LGHNA, CDR2 YSLEER. The V end was cut by 0 bases, the J end by 10 bases, with 10 bases between. This CDR3 is 14 amino acids long. The chain's CDR3 is CASSQDGGMSPLHF. The DNA of the CDR3 is TGCGCCAGCAGCCAAGACGGGGGTATGTCACCCCTCCACTTT.

The V and J genes are TRBV6-2 or TRBV6-3 and TRBJ1-6; D may be TRBD1 (6 bases). The CDR3 length is 17 residues. Germline loops: CDR1 MNHEY, CDR2 SVGEGT. V was shortened by 6 bases and J by 3 bases, with 18 bases between the two germline ends. CDR3 sequence (DNA): TGTGCCAGCAGCCTCCGACAGGCCGTCTTCTATAATTCACCCCTCCACTTT. This encodes CASSLRQAVFYNSPLHF.

The chain combines TRBV30 with TRBJ2-7; 11 bases are a match to TRBD1. CDR1 GTSNPN and CDR2 SVGIG come from the germline V gene (reference sequence). The V gene end was trimmed by 0 bases and the J gene end by 7 bases; junction bases not matched to a gene: 11. The CDR3 extends over 16 amino acids. The CDR3: CAWSVRGDRGAREQYF. CDR3 bases: TGTGCCTGGAGTGTACGGGGGGACAGGGGGGCGCGGGAGCAGTACTTC.

This chain links TRBV5-1 with TRBJ2-5; 7 bases are a match to TRBD1. V was pared by 4 bases and J by 1 base, with 7 bases of the junction left unmatched. The CDR3 loop spans 15 amino acids. Germline V CDR1 and CDR2: SGHRS, YFSETQ. CDR3 nucleotides: TGCGCCAGCAGCGCTACAGGGGCCCCCCAAGAGACCCAGTACTTC. It translates to CASSATGAPQETQYF.

The chain combines TRBV6-2 or TRBV6-3 with TRBJ1-1; TRBD1 aligns across 9 bases. V dropped 6 bases and J dropped 2; count of bases not matched to a gene: 4. This CDR3 has 14 amino acids. Germline CDR1 MNHEY, CDR2 SVGEGT. The CDR3 region is CASSRDRANTEAFF. For the CDR3, the DNA is TGTGCCAGCAGCCGGGACAGGGCCAACACTGAAGCTTTCTTT.

This rearrangement joins TRBV7-2 to TRBJ2-5, with 7 bases fitting TRBD2. Germline values: CDR1 SGHTA, CDR2 FQGNSA. V trimming: 5 bases; J trimming: 4 bases; junction bases outside the gene matches: 4. This CDR3 is 13 amino acids long. In nucleotides, the CDR3 is TGTGCCAGCAGCCTAGGCGGGGGAGAGACCCAGTACTTC. This encodes CASSLGGGETQYF.

This rearrangement joins TRBV10-3 to TRBJ2-7; a possible D gene is TRBD2 (7 bases). Germline V gives CDR1 ENHRY, CDR2 SYGVKD. The CDR3 has 15 amino acids. With 3 bases removed from V and 4 bases from J, the gap between germline ends came to 16 bases. The CDR3 DNA reads TGTGCCATCAGTGATCTGGGGGGGAGGGGGTACGAGCAGTACTTC. It is translated as CAISDLGGRGYEQYF.

V usage is TRBV25-1 and J usage is TRBJ1-1, with TRBD1 as a possible D gene (5 bases). The CDR3 runs to 14 residues. Trimming cost V 2 bases and J 3 bases, with 10 bases left between them. CDR1 MGHDK and CDR2 SYGVNS come from the germline V gene. The CDR3 loop is CASSEGGWYTEAFF. The CDR3 nucleotides read TGTGCCAGCAGTGAAGGGGGGTGGTACACTGAAGCTTTCTTT.

The gene calls are TRBV6-5 and TRBJ1-6; D not resolved. The length of the CDR3 is 15 residues. The V end lost 6 bases, the J end lost 6 bases, and 15 bases lay between the germline ends. CDR1 and CDR2 from the germline V gene are MNHEY and SVGAGI. DNA of the CDR3: TGTGCCAGCAGCCCCGGGAAAGGTGGTAATTCACCCCTCCACTTT. It is translated as CASSPGKGGNSPLHF.

In this sample, this clone turned up once. The V gene is TRBV4-1, the J gene TRBJ1-3; D may be TRBD1 (5 bases). The V end lost 4 bases, the J end lost 1 base, and 11 bases lay between the germline ends. The CDR3 is 15 residues long. CDR1 is MGHRA and CDR2 is YSYEKL in the germline V gene. In DNA form, the CDR3 reads TGCGCCAGCAGCCCAGTCGGGGGGTCTGGAAACACCATATATTTT. Protein sequence: CASSPVGGSGNTIYF.

J is TRBJ2-3 and V is TRBV27; D may be TRBD1 (5 bases). Germline CDR1 is MNHEY and CDR2 is SMNVEV (reference sequence). With 5 bases removed from V and 0 bases from J, the gap between germline ends came to 18 bases. The CDR3 is 17 amino acids. The CDR3 DNA sequence: TGTGCCAGCAGTCCATATCGACAGCTAACTAGCACAGATACGCAGTATTTT. It codes for CASSPYRQLTSTDTQYF.

The chain uses TRBV19 and TRBJ2-1; possibly TRBD1 for D (6 bases). The V end lost 6 bases, the J end lost 5 bases, and 17 bases lay between the germline ends. There are 15 residues in the CDR3. Germline V CDR1 and CDR2: LNHDA, SQIVND (reference sequence). The CDR3 DNA reads as TGTGCCAGTAGCTACGGGGCCGGGACACACAATGAGCAGTTCTTC. Its translation is CASSYGAGTHNEQFF.

This chain connects TRBV5-1 to TRBJ2-3; TRBD2 matches at 10 bases. Germline CDR1 is SGHRS and CDR2 is YFSETQ. The length of the CDR3 is 17 residues. J lost 4 bases, V lost 0 bases, and 8 bases had no gene match. Written as DNA, the CDR3 is TGCGCCAGCAGCTTGGGGCGGGCTAGCGGGAGTTCAGATACGCAGTATTTT. This codes for CASSLGRASGSSDTQYF.

This chain links TRBV10-3 with TRBJ2-3; weak D call: TRBD2 (5 bases). V lost 2 bases and J 0 bases, leaving 12 bases between the germline ends. The CDR3 consists of 16 residues. Germline V gene lookup returns CDR1 ENHRY and CDR2 SYGVKD. This chain's CDR3 is CAISEGQPGSTDTQYF. DNA of the CDR3: TGTGCCATCAGTGAGGGGCAGCCGGGAAGCACAGATACGCAGTATTTT.

This clone was seen a single time. The chain employs TRBV29-1 and TRBJ1-2; D gene ambiguous. The germline V gene encodes CDR1 SQVTM and CDR2 ANQGSEA. The CDR3 contains 13 residues. Deletions cut 6 bases from V and 4 bases from J, with 15 bases between. This CDR3 reads CSVPSSSPYGYTF. Here the CDR3 DNA reads TGCAGCGTCCCCTCGTCCTCCCCCTATGGCTACACCTTC.

The rearrangement joins TRBV3-1 (or the pseudogene TRBV3-2) to TRBJ2-1; weak D call: TRBD2 (5 bases). Per germline, CDR1 LGHDT and CDR2 YNNKEL (reference sequence). The CDR3 is made up of 14 amino acids. V was pared by 4 bases and J by 10 bases, with 17 bases between. CDR3 in DNA: TGTGCCAGCAGCCTAGGAGAGGGCTCGGGGGAGCAGTTCTTC. Protein product: CASSLGEGSGEQFF.

The rearrangement joins TRBV5-4 to TRBJ1-3, with D possibly TRBD1 on 5 matching bases. Germline CDR1 reads SGHNT; CDR2 reads YYREEE (reference sequence). This CDR3 region has 14 residues. Trimming left V 0 bases short and J 2 bases short, with 6 bases between. This CDR3 reads CASSLAGTGNTIYF. In DNA form, the CDR3 reads TGTGCCAGCAGCTTGGCAGGGACTGGAAACACCATATATTTT. Complete variable domain (other parts from reference TRBV5-4 and TRBJ1-3): ETGVTQSPTHLIKTRGQQVTLRCSSQSGHNTVSWYQQALGQGPQFIFQYYREEENGRGNFPPRFSGLQFPNYSSELNVNALELDDSALYLCASSLAGTGNTIYFGEGSWLTVV.

V gene TRBV12-5 combines with J gene TRBJ2-7; 7 nucleotides agree with TRBD2. This CDR3 is 14 amino acids long. Trimming cost V 9 bases and J 2 bases; bases outside gene matches: 10. Germline assignment: CDR1 LGHNT and CDR2 FRNRAP. The CDR3 region has the DNA TGTGCTAGCACCTCTAGCGGCCACCCCTACGAGCAGTACGTC. It translates to CASTSSGHPYEQYV.

The V call is TRBV12-3 or TRBV12-4, the J call TRBJ2-1; D gene ambiguous. V lost 1 base and J 5 bases, leaving 6 bases between the germline ends. This CDR3 has 13 residues. The CDR3 spells CASSLGHNNEQFF. The CDR3 DNA follows: TGTGCCAGCAGTTTAGGGCACAACAATGAGCAGTTCTTC.

This clone was seen just once. This chain connects TRBV7-2 to TRBJ2-1; a weak D match, TRBD2 (6 bases). The CDR3 spans 15 residues. Germline-derived CDR1 and CDR2 are SGHTA and FQGNSA. Trimming stripped 7 bases from V and 7 bases from J, with 20 bases between. The CDR3 DNA reads TGTGCCAGCACCCCAACTGCTAGCCGGGGGAATGAGCAGTTCTTC. Its translation is CASTPTASRGNEQFF.

This clone was found once. V gene TRBV6-5 combines with J gene TRBJ2-7, with 7 bases fitting TRBD1. Germline-derived CDR1 and CDR2 are MNHEY and SVGAGI. J gave up 3 bases and V 6 bases, and 11 bases lay outside the gene matches. The CDR3 has 15 residues. DNA of the CDR3: TGTGCCAGCAGACCGGGACAGAGGACCGACTACGAGCAGTACTTC. The encoded protein is CASRPGQRTDYEQYF.

This clone was seen more than once but under ten times. This CDR3 is CASSLGTAGNTIYF. Written as DNA, the CDR3 is TGTGCCAGCAGCCTAGGGACAGCTGGAAACACCATATATTTT. The chain couples TRBV7-8 to TRBJ1-3; 7 nucleotides line up with TRBD1. Trimming removed 5 bases from V and 2 bases from J; junction bases left unmatched: 3. Germline CDR1 and CDR2: SGHVS and FQNEAQ. This CDR3 contains 14 residues.

The V call is TRBV19, the J call TRBJ1-5; TRBD1 might be the D (6 bases). From germline, CDR1 is LNHDA and CDR2 SQIVND (reference sequence). This CDR3 comprises 16 residues. V dropped 3 bases and J dropped 6 bases, with 18 bases sitting between them. The CDR3 bases are TGTGCCAGTAGTATGGGTGGGGCAGGGGCAGGTCAGCCCCAGCATTTT. It codes for CASSMGGAGAGQPQHF.

J is TRBJ1-1 and V is TRBV14; TRBD1 matches at 8 bases. From germline, CDR1 is SGHDN and CDR2 FVKESK. V gave up 0 bases and J gave up 3 bases; unmatched junction bases: 3. The CDR3 has 15 residues. CDR3 protein: CASSQEGTGYTEAFF. DNA of the CDR3: TGTGCCAGCAGCCAAGAGGGGACAGGATACACTGAAGCTTTCTTT.

This chain connects TRBV6-5 to TRBJ1-1; 7 nucleotides match TRBD1. V was pared by 6 bases and J by 5 bases, with 12 bases of the junction left unmatched. Germline V CDR1 and CDR2: MNHEY, SVGAGI. This CDR3 has 15 amino acids. CDR3 nucleotides: TGTGCCAGCAGCGACGGGGTACCAGGGGGGACTGAAGCTTTCTTT. This encodes CASSDGVPGGTEAFF.

The chain links TRBV25-1 to TRBJ2-7; a weak D match, TRBD1 (7 bases). The CDR3 length is 15 residues. The V gene's germline CDR1 is MGHDK and CDR2 SYGVNS. The V gene lost 6 bases and the J gene lost 1 base, with 16 bases spanning the gap. The DNA for the CDR3 is TGTGCCAGCAGGGGGTCTCAGGGGGGATCCTACGAGCAGTACGTC. Translated, it gives CASRGSQGGSYEQYV.